The clone carrying this T cell receptor (beta chain) was counted many times. What it binds is unknown. This specimen comes from a study of early T cells in non-severe SARS-CoV-2 infection. Turning to the study itself: Sequencing input comprised bulk RNA from unsorted whole blood; chain pairing was not available.

General observations from the study: The VDJdb matching leaned toward anti-spike CD8 responses and overlooked private and CD4 specificities.

The junction had 10 bases not matched to a gene; V was cut back by 2 bases and J by 4 bases. CDR3 size: 17 residues. CDR1 and CDR2 from the germline V gene are SEHNR and FQNEAQ (reference sequence). Individual cDNA molecules carried attached unique molecular identifiers. TCRdb ran MiXCR on the 5' RACE reads and lists one entry per CDR3 protein. The sample gives 85,000 to 90,000 distinct CDR3 sequences, around 14% of which show up once; roughly 7% is in the top ten. This sequence originates from an adult who was a healthcare worker with PCR-confirmed SARS-CoV-2 infection or an uninfected control (not recorded which). This chain joins TRBV7-9 and TRBJ2-5; TRBD2 aligns across 10 bases. Sequenced material: whole blood. CDR3 protein: CASSLSSSGRALETQYF. CDR3 sequence (DNA): TGTGCCAGCAGCTTATCCTCAAGCGGGAGGGCCCTAGAGACCCAGTACTTC.